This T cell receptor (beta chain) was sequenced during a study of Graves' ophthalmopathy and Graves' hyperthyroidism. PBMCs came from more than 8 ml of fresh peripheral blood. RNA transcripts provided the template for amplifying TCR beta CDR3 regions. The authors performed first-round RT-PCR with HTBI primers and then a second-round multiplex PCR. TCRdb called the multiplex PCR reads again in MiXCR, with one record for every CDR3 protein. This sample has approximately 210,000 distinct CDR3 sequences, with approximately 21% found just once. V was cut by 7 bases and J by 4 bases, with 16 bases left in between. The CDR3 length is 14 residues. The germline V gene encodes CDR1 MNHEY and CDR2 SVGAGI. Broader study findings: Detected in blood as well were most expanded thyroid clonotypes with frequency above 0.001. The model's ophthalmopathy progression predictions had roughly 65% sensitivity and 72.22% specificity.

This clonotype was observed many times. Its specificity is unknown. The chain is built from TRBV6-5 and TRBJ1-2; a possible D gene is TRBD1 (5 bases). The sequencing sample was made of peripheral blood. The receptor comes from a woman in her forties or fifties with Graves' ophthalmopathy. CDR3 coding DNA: TGTGCCAGCACCCCCCAGGGATGGACCTATGGCTACACCTTC. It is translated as CASTPQGWTYGYTF.